The 5 T cell receptor beta chains presented below share a single source sample, sequenced in a study of shared clonotypes between healthy human individuals. The table came from immunoSEQ multiplex PCR; TCRdb's copy has only in-frame clones and leaves some out. The table includes roughly 500,000 clones, 79% detected once. The sample was PBMCs. Receptor source: a woman aged 40 to 50 in good health. Some clones in this sample may be carry-over from other donors' samples.

This clone was observed a few times. The chain has TRBV9 and TRBJ2-1; no clear D gene. The CDR3 spans 14 residues. Trimming took 0 bases from V and 2 from J, leaving 6 bases between them. Germline lookup yields CDR1 SGDLS and CDR2 YYNGEE. CDR3 DNA sequence: TGTGCCAGCAGCGTAGATGGTACCTACAATGAGCAGTTCTTC. It translates to CASSVDGTYNEQFF.

The chain has TRBV7-9 and TRBJ1-2; D is possibly TRBD1 (5 bases). Trimming took 7 bases from V and 10 from J, leaving 28 bases between them. Germline lookup yields CDR1 SEHNR and CDR2 FQNEAQ (reference sequence). There are 16 residues in the CDR3. CDR3 loop: CASTVKGGTGLTYYTF. The CDR3 DNA follows: TGTGCCAGCACCGTTAAGGGTGGAACAGGCCTTACATACTACACCTTC.

The chain carries TRBV7-3 and TRBJ2-1, with D perhaps TRBD1 (5 bases). The length of the CDR3 is 16 residues. The germline gives CDR1 SGHTA, CDR2 FQGTGA. Deletions cut 5 bases from V and 0 bases from J, with 14 bases between. CDR3 loop: CASSPTERISYNEQFF. In DNA, the CDR3 is TGTGCCAGCAGCCCGACAGAACGAATCTCCTACAATGAGCAGTTCTTC.

The chain uses TRBV19 and TRBJ2-7; tentatively, D is TRBD1 (6 bases). The CDR3 has 15 amino acids. V shed 7 bases and J shed 0 bases, with 16 bases lying between them. Per the germline V gene, CDR1 is LNHDA and CDR2 is SQIVND (reference sequence). The DNA of the CDR3 is TGTGCCAGTACCCCGGACAGCAGAAACTCCTACGAGCAGTACTTC. Translated, it gives CASTPDSRNSYEQYF.

The CDR3 region has the DNA TGTGCCAGCACTGCCACCGGGACTTGGCGGGTACAGCAGTACTTC. Translated, it gives CASTATGTWRVQQYF. V is TRBV28 and J is TRBJ2-7, with D maybe TRBD2 (6 bases). Trimming left V 7 bases short and J 8 bases short, with 24 bases between. The CDR3 sequence is 15 residues long. Germline V lookup: CDR1 MDHEN, CDR2 SYDVKM.